This section outlines one T cell receptor beta chain sequence together with its context. The target antigen is unknown. The sample comes from a study of T-cell reconstitution after alpha-beta-depleted transplantation in children. CDR1 is MDHEN and CDR2 is SYDVKM in the germline V gene. The CDR3 contains 15 residues. The V gene lost 2 bases and the J gene lost 0 bases, with 9 bases spanning the gap. Unique molecular identifiers were incorporated into the prepared TCRbeta library. TCRdb re-called the PCR reads with MiXCR, one entry per CDR3 protein. This table holds over 80,000 distinct CDR3 sequences, more than 20% found once. Study-level results: T-cell numbers and diversity one year post-transplant derived largely from freshly generated T cells. Several hundred rapidly expanded clones from non-depleted graft cells reportedly supplied alpha-beta T cells about two months post-transplant. At day 60, the high TCRbeta diversity found in some patients originated from recipient T cells and thymic progenitors that had survived.

The chain uses TRBV28 and TRBJ2-3, with D perhaps matching TRBD1 (5 bases). The specimen was PBMCs, collected before TCRalphabeta/CD19-depleted stem cell transplant. The sequence came from a boy between 2 and 10 years old with acute lymphoblastic leukemia, due to receive a stem cell transplant. The DNA of the CDR3 is TGTGCCAGCAGTTTAGGGTGGGGCAGCACAGATACGCAGTATTTT. It codes for CASSLGWGSTDTQYF.